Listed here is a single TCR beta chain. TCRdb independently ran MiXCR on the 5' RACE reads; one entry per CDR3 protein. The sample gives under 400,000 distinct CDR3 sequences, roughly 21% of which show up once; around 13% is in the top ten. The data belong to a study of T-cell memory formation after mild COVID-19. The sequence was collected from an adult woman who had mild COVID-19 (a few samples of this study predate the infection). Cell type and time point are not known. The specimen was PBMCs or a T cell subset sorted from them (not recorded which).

The CDR3 region has the DNA TGTGCCTGGAGTGTAGACTACTCGACTCACAATGAGCAGTTCTTC. Translated, it gives CAWSVDYSTHNEQFF. This rearrangement joins TRBV30 to TRBJ2-1; a possible D gene is TRBD2 (5 bases). The CDR3 covers 15 residues. Germline CDR1 and CDR2: GTSNPN and SVGIG (reference sequence). V lost 0 bases to trimming and J lost 5 bases, with 14 bases between them.